Presented here are 9 T cell receptor beta chains from one specimen sequenced in a study of identifying expanded T cells in peripheral blood (dated by TCRdb to the late 2010s). Libraries were made using the immunoSEQ multiplex PCR assay. Held by TCRdb, this immuneACCESS table contains in-frame sequences only and omits some clones. Under half of the omission traces to an unresolved V gene where checked; the cause of the rest is unknown. Recorded for this sample are about 89,000 clones; approximately 88% of them occurred a single time. The top ten constitute 4% of the sample. Input material: blood. The source of these receptors is a person aged 18 to 75 in good health.

The V gene is TRBV5-6, the J gene TRBJ2-7, with 8 nucleotides matching TRBD1. Germline V lookup: CDR1 SGHDT, CDR2 YYEEEE. Unmatched junction bases numbered 4, after V lost 6 bases and J lost 2 bases. This CDR3 has 13 amino acids. The CDR3 here is CASTMTGAYEQYF. The CDR3 coding sequence is TGTGCCAGCACCATGACAGGGGCCTACGAGCAGTACTTC.

The J gene is TRBJ1-1, the V gene TRBV5-1; D is possibly TRBD1 (6 bases). The CDR3 contains 13 residues. V lost 2 bases, J lost 4 bases, and 9 bases lay in between. Looked up from germline, CDR1 is SGHRS and CDR2 is YFSETQ. CDR3 bases: TGCGCCAGCAGCTTACGGGGGGCCACTGAAGCTTTCTTT. This gives the protein CASSLRGATEAFF. The full variable domain, its missing parts supplied by reference TRBV5-1 and TRBJ1-1, is KAGVTQTPRYLIKTRGQQVTLSCSPISGHRSVSWYQQTPGQGLQFLFEYFSETQRNKGNFPGRFSGRQFSNSRSEMNVSTLELGDSALYLCASSLRGATEAFFGQGTRLTVV.

V usage is TRBV4-1 and J usage is TRBJ1-3; D is possibly TRBD1 (5 bases). This CDR3 spans 20 amino acids. Looked up from germline, CDR1 is MGHRA and CDR2 is YSYEKL. V lost 3 bases and J lost 1, with 25 bases in between. In DNA form, the CDR3 reads TGCGCCAGCAGCCAGGTACTCCGGGACCTAAGTAGGCCGTCTGGAAACACCATATATTTT. Encoded protein: CASSQVLRDLSRPSGNTIYF.

The chain is built from TRBV9 and TRBJ2-2; TRBD2 matches at 8 bases. CDR3 length equals 15 residues. The germline gives CDR1 SGDLS, CDR2 YYNGEE. Germline trimming cut 2 bases from V and 6 bases from J; bases unmatched to any gene: 6. As DNA, the CDR3 is TGTGCCAGCAGCGTCCGACTCGGGGGGGCCGGGGAGCTGTTTTTT. Residues: CASSVRLGGAGELFF.

The chain joins TRBV7-9 to TRBJ2-7; the D gene is possibly TRBD2 (5 bases). Germline CDR1 SEHNR, CDR2 FQNEAQ (reference sequence). V lost 5 bases, J lost 5 bases, and 10 bases lay in between. CDR3 length: 12 residues. This chain's CDR3 is CASSPDFNEQYF. CDR3 bases: TGTGCCAGCAGCCCGGACTTCAACGAGCAGTACTTC.

The chain is built from TRBV6-5 and TRBJ2-7, with 11 positions matching TRBD2. This CDR3 has 15 amino acids. Germline V gene lookup returns CDR1 MNHEY and CDR2 SVGAGI. Trimming took 7 bases from V and 0 from J; bases not matched to a gene: 5. In DNA, the CDR3 is TGTGCCAGCATTCCTAGCGGGAGGAGCTCCTACGAGCAGTACTTC. This translates into CASIPSGRSSYEQYF.

This chain links TRBV27 with TRBJ2-7, with D possibly being TRBD1 (6 bases). With 2 bases removed from V and 2 bases from J, the gap between germline ends came to 10 bases. The CDR3 has 14 amino acids. Germline values: CDR1 MNHEY, CDR2 SMNVEV (reference sequence). DNA for the CDR3: TGTGCCAGCAGTTTAAGCCCAGGGGCCTACGAGCAGTACTTC. The encoded protein is CASSLSPGAYEQYF.

This clone was counted a single time. The genes are TRBV6-5 and TRBJ1-6; no reliable D call. CDR3 size: 14 residues. V was shortened by 2 bases and J by 5 bases, with 7 bases between the two germline ends. The V gene's germline CDR1 is MNHEY and CDR2 SVGAGI. CDR3 coding DNA: TGTGCCAGCAGTTACAAGGGCAATAATTCACCCCTCCACTTT. Translated: CASSYKGNNSPLHF.

This chain uses TRBV7-9 with TRBJ1-2; D unresolved. Trimming shortened V by 5 bases and J by 3 bases, and 16 bases separated the two germline ends. Per the germline V gene, CDR1 is SEHNR and CDR2 is FQNEAQ (reference sequence). This CDR3 is built from 15 residues. CDR3 sequence (DNA): TGTGCCAGCAGCACCGGGGAGGGCACCCACTATGGCTACACCTTC. The encoded protein is CASSTGEGTHYGYTF.